This T cell receptor beta chain was identified in a study of chemoradiotherapy in HPV16-positive cancers. General observations from the study: Candidate HPV-specific clones and E7-related TCR motifs grew in tumor during treatment. HPV-specific T cells were functionally defined from only a couple of HPV16-positive patients. In HPV16-positive patients, HPV-responsive T-cell expansion tracked better recurrence-free survival.

Of note for this clone: The antigen remains unidentified.

The CDR3 sequence is 16 residues long. Germline V gene lookup returns CDR1 SGHVS and CDR2 FNYEAQ. V dropped 1 base and J dropped 0 bases, with 11 bases sitting between them. Repeated repertoire sampling spanned the course of chemoradiotherapy. Clones were sequenced by immunoSEQ multiplex PCR, and TCRdb holds only the in-frame ones, with some missing. The sample carries some 5,400 clones, over 60% recorded once. The J gene is TRBJ2-3, the V gene TRBV7-6, with unresolved D. This sample was gathered from a patient who underwent chemoradiotherapy. The source of this sequence is a human donor with HPV-associated anogenital cancer. The CDR3: CASSLGTGSSTDTQYF. The CDR3 coding sequence is TGTGCCAGCAGCTTAGGGACCGGTTCTAGCACAGATACGCAGTATTTT.